This TCR beta chain came from a study of STAT3 mutations in large granular lymphocyte leukemia. Overall study results and limits: At least one immunodominant TCR beta clonotype appeared in every T-cell large granular lymphocyte leukemia patient.

This clone has just a few counts. Its target is not known. Method: immunoSEQ multiplex PCR; TCRdb's copy keeps in-frame clones and lacks some. Found here are more than 6,500 clones, about 69% of them singletons; the top ten hold under 30%. V lost 4 bases and J 0 bases, leaving 8 bases between the germline ends. CDR1 is SGHNT, CDR2 YYREEE, per germline (reference sequence). The CDR3 covers 14 residues. This chain connects TRBV5-4 to TRBJ2-1; the D gene is possibly TRBD2 (6 bases). The sequence came from a woman aged 40 to 55 with T-cell large granular lymphocyte leukemia. Some clones in this sample may be carry-over from other donors' samples. The sequencing input was peripheral blood mononuclear cells. This chain's CDR3 is CASSATSSYNEQFF. The CDR3, as DNA: TGTGCCAGCAGCGCGACTAGCTCCTACAATGAGCAGTTCTTC.